Given below is one T cell receptor (beta chain) in context. Its antigen is not yet known. No much larger clone is present one base from it, and per-base qualities are unavailable. The data were obtained in a study of blood T cell repertoires in COVID-19 (dated by TCRdb to 2018 to 2021). In the study overall: Collaborator samples came from the United States, Italy and Spain and covered acute and convalescent phases of COVID-19. The material from the prospective study consisted of cDNA or gDNA derived from T cells, B-cell-depleted T cells, or PBMCs. Deeply sampled blood TCRbeta repertoires from subjects exposed to, actively infected with, or recovered from COVID-19 were included in the dataset. The repertoires were released in a freely available public database meant as a resource for research on the immune response to SARS-CoV-2. The samples were drawn from two sources: the first 160 participants of the ongoing ImmuneRACE study, and over 1,000 subjects contributed by 6 global collaborators. Sample metadata almost always included a de-identified subject ID, COVID-19 status, age in years and sex. Where available, HLA class I and class II types were obtained from metadata supplied by the sample provider rather than from assay-based typing. The investigation overall reported the following: The quantity of clinical and demographic metadata differed by source and by participant and was supplied without curation.

Collaborating institutions collected whole blood in K2EDTA tubes following their own protocols. For TCRbeta analysis, collaborators shipped samples in one of three forms: frozen whole blood, isolated PBMCs, or DNA extracted from either of those sample types. From the germline V gene, CDR1 is SNHLY and CDR2 is FYNNEI. The CDR3 spans 14 residues, from the cysteine through the phenylalanine. CDR3 DNA is the only sequence kept; it has 42 bases, read in frame from the first base. Trimming takes 4 bases from V and 3 bases from J, and the germline ends sit 12 bases apart. TCRbeta CDR3 regions were amplified from genomic DNA by means of the immunoSEQ Assay, a bias-controlled multiplex PCR. Under the source paper's analysis protocol: The number of nucleated cells in each sample was estimated from the amplification of reference gene primers within the assay. Sequence reads were collapsed and filtered to measure the absolute abundance of every unique TCRbeta CDR3 rearrangement. For each sample, productive Simpson clonality was calculated as the square root of Simpson's diversity index over productive rearrangements. TCRdb's version of the immuneACCESS table is confined to in-frame rearrangements and falls short of the full clone set. An unresolved V gene accounts for under half of the shortfall where checked; the remainder is of unknown origin. V, J and clone size derive from that table, while D and trimming were established from the DNA sequence. The sample yields tens of thousands of clones; roughly 80% were counted once. The biggest ten clones account for about 17% of the sample.

This clonotype was obtained from an elderly woman with active or convalescent COVID-19. The chain employs TRBV2 and TRBJ1-1, with a tentative D gene TRBD1 over 5 matching bases. Sequencing was carried out using peripheral blood. The bases are TGTGCCAGCAGTGTTGTTTCAGGGTACACTGAAGCTTTCTTT. Its amino acids are CASSVVSGYTEAFF.